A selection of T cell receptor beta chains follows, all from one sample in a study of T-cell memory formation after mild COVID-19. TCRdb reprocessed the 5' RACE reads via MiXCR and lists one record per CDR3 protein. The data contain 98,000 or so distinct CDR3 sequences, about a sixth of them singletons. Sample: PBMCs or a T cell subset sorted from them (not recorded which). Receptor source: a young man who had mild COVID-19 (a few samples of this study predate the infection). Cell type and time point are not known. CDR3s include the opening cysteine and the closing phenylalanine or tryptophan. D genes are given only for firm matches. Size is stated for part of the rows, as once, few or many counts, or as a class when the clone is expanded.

CASSSSTDTQYF TGCGCCAGCAGCTCTAGCACAGATACGCAGTATTTT . TRBJ2-3 TRBV6-5 many
CASSPGGVRTDTQYF TGTGCCAGCTCACCAGGGGGGGTGCGCACAGATACGCAGTATTTT TRBD2 TRBJ2-3 TRBV18 .
CASSQDHWANADILQYF TGCGCCAGCAGCCAAGATCATTGGGCCAACGCTGATATTCTTCAGTACTTC . TRBJ2-4 TRBV4-1 many
CASSLDRVSEAFF TGTGCCAGCAGCTTAGACAGAGTTTCTGAAGCTTTCTTT . TRBJ1-1 TRBV7-8 .
CASSASGGDTQYF TGTGCCAGCAGCGCTAGCGGGGGGGATACGCAGTATTTT TRBD2 TRBJ2-3 TRBV25-1 few
CASSRQGGGPQHF TGTGCCAGCAGCCGACAGGGTGGAGGGCCCCAGCATTTT TRBD1 TRBJ1-5 TRBV12-3/TRBV12-4 .
CASSFPTGANGYTF TGTGCCAGCAGCTTCCCGACAGGAGCGAATGGCTACACCTTC . TRBJ1-2 TRBV7-2 many
CASRRTSGTGELFF TGTGCCAGCAGGAGGACTAGCGGCACCGGGGAGCTGTTTTTT TRBD2 TRBJ2-2 TRBV12-3/TRBV12-4 .
CASRPHPTEAFF TGTGCCAGCAGGCCCCATCCCACTGAAGCTTTCTTT . TRBJ1-1 TRBV10-3 few
CSVGGTGRYNEQFF TGCAGCGTTGGTGGGACAGGGAGGTACAATGAGCAGTTCTTC TRBD1 TRBJ2-1 TRBV29-1 few
CASTSTTSGAGEQFF TGTGCCAGCACATCTACGACTAGCGGGGCGGGCGAGCAGTTCTTC TRBD2 TRBJ2-1 TRBV2 medium-sized
CASRTSGEETQYF TGTGCCAGCCGGACTAGCGGGGAAGAGACCCAGTACTTC TRBD2 TRBJ2-5 TRBV3-1 .
CASSQPGGREVETQYF TGTGCCAGCAGCCAGCCGGGAGGTAGGGAGGTAGAGACCCAGTACTTC TRBD2 TRBJ2-5 TRBV4-2 .
CASSLMGPGTGELFF TGTGCCAGCAGTTTAATGGGTCCCGGCACCGGGGAGCTGTTTTTT . TRBJ2-2 TRBV27 many
CASGQRNQPQHF TGTGCCAGCGGACAACGCAATCAGCCCCAGCATTTT . TRBJ1-5 TRBV3-1 few
CASSQELGLVSTGELFF TGCGCCAGCAGCCAAGAGTTGGGACTAGTTTCCACCGGGGAGCTGTTTTTT TRBD2 TRBJ2-2 TRBV4-3 few
CASSSHGMETQYF TGTGCCAGCAGCTCTCACGGGATGGAGACCCAGTACTTC . TRBJ2-5 TRBV12-3/TRBV12-4 many
CATATGGRGANVLTF TGTGCCACCGCGACAGGGGGCCGTGGGGCCAACGTCCTGACTTTC TRBD1 TRBJ2-6 TRBV15 .
CSARPAQFGELFF TGCAGTGCTAGACCGGCCCAGTTCGGGGAGCTGTTTTTT . TRBJ2-2 TRBV20-1 .
CSARDLGRGREQYF TGCAGTGCTAGAGATCTCGGCAGGGGGAGGGAGCAGTACTTC . TRBJ2-7 TRBV20-1 .
CASSVGSSSTDTQYF TGTGCCAGCAGCGTAGGTTCTAGTAGCACAGATACGCAGTATTTT . TRBJ2-3 TRBV9 .
CASSSWGGYTF TGTGCCAGCAGTTCTTGGGGTGGCTACACCTTC . TRBJ1-2 TRBV12-3/TRBV12-4 .
CASSERGGGANTGELFF TGTGCCAGCAGTGAACGTGGTGGGGGTGCGAACACCGGGGAGCTGTTTTTT . TRBJ2-2 TRBV2 few
CAATGTSGGLGYF TGTGCCGCCACTGGGACTAGCGGGGGCCTGGGGTACTTC TRBD2 TRBJ2-7 TRBV2 few
CASSQAPRRLAGGRNTQYF TGTGCCAGCAGCCAAGCCCCCCGGAGACTAGCGGGGGGCCGGAATACGCAGTATTTT TRBD2 TRBJ2-3 TRBV14 many
CMVTNTEAFF TGCATGGTTACGAACACTGAAGCTTTCTTT . TRBJ1-1 TRBV29-1 many
CAISGEQSEKLFF TGTGCCATCAGTGGGGAACAGAGCGAAAAACTGTTTTTT . TRBJ1-4 TRBV10-3 few
CASSQEKTGELFF TGCGCCAGCAGCCAAGAAAAGACCGGGGAGCTGTTTTTT . TRBJ2-2 TRBV4-3 .
CSALGLQETQYF TGCAGTGCTTTAGGGCTCCAAGAGACCCAGTACTTC . TRBJ2-5 TRBV20-1 .
CASREGGNYGYTF TGTGCCAGCAGGGAGGGGGGGAACTATGGCTACACCTTC . TRBJ1-2 TRBV6-5 .
CASELVAGANVLTF TGTGCCAGTGAACTAGTAGCTGGGGCCAACGTCCTGACTTTC . TRBJ2-6 TRBV7-2 few
CSATRGGGAGELFF TGCAGTGCTACGCGGGGGGGCGGGGCCGGGGAGCTGTTTTTT TRBD2 TRBJ2-2 TRBV20-1 .
CASSEAAPRVSGAGELFF TGTGCCAGCAGTGAAGCGGCCCCCCGGGTTAGCGGAGCCGGGGAGCTGTTTTTT . TRBJ2-2 TRBV2 .
CASSQDGHQPQHF TGTGCCAGCAGCCAGGACGGACATCAGCCCCAGCATTTT . TRBJ1-5 TRBV7-9 .
CASSQPGQGTDTQYF TGTGCCAGCAGCCAACCGGGACAGGGGACTGATACGCAGTATTTT TRBD1 TRBJ2-3 TRBV3-1 few
CASSLPWGGYGYTF TGTGCCAGCAGCCTACCCTGGGGGGGCTATGGCTACACCTTC . TRBJ1-2 TRBV7-9 .
CASIPRNTDTQYF TGTGCCAGCATTCCACGAAACACAGATACGCAGTATTTT . TRBJ2-3 TRBV25-1 few
CASIPPPTGGTEAFF TGTGCCAGCATTCCCCCCCCCACGGGAGGCACTGAAGCTTTCTTT . TRBJ1-1 TRBV12-3/TRBV12-4 few
CASSLDFWPRNEQFF TGTGCCAGCAGCTTAGATTTTTGGCCCCGCAATGAGCAGTTCTTC . TRBJ2-1 TRBV7-2 .
CASSQVTGAGYEQYF TGCGCCAGCAGCCAAGTCACAGGGGCTGGCTACGAGCAGTACTTC TRBD1 TRBJ2-7 TRBV4-1 many
CASSFGAGGPYNEQFF TGTGCCAGCAGTTTCGGGGCGGGGGGCCCTTATAATGAGCAGTTCTTC TRBD2 TRBJ2-1 TRBV28 .
CASRQPGLGEQYF TGTGCCAGCAGACAACCGGGACTAGGCGAGCAGTACTTC TRBD2 TRBJ2-7 TRBV12-3/TRBV12-4 many
CASSYAGGQGGMNTEAFF TGTGCCAGCAGTTACGCCGGGGGACAGGGAGGGATGAACACTGAAGCTTTCTTT TRBD1 TRBJ1-1 TRBV6-5 few